This TCR beta chain comes out of a study of blood T cell repertoires in COVID-19. Study as a whole: There were acute and convalescent COVID-19 samples, and they came from the United States, Italy and Spain.

Per germline, CDR1 SGDLS and CDR2 YYNGEE. V lost 0 bases to trimming and J lost 2 bases, with 12 bases between them. This CDR3 has 16 residues. This clone was detected a few times. In the original workflow: Cell counts per sample came from amplifying reference gene primers. Produced via immunoSEQ multiplex PCR; TCRdb's table is partial and in-frame only. That table gives V, J and clone size, and the DNA gave D and trimming. The sample yields around 250,000 clones, almost 85% seen once. The specimen was PBMCs or T cells enriched from blood (not recorded which). This chain links TRBV9 with TRBJ2-1; a possible D gene is TRBD1 (5 bases). This clonotype was sampled from a woman aged 45-59 years with acute COVID-19. This chain's CDR3 is CASSVAPMTAYNEQFF. Here the CDR3 DNA reads TGTGCCAGCAGCGTAGCTCCAATGACAGCCTACAATGAGCAGTTCTTC.